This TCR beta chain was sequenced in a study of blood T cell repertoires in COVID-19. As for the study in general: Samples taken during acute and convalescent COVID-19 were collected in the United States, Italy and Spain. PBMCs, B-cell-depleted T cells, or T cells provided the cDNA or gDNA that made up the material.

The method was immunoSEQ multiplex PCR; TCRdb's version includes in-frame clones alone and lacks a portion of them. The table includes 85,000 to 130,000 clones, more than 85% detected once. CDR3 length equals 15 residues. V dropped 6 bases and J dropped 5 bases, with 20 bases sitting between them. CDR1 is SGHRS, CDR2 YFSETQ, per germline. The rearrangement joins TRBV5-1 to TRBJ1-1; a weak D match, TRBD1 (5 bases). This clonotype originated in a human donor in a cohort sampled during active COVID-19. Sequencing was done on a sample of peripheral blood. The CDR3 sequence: CASTVRPGGGTEAFF. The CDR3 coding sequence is TGCGCCAGCACCGTCCGCCCGGGGGGAGGGACTGAAGCTTTCTTT.